This T cell receptor (beta chain) appears in the sequencing data of a study of post-analysis software for immune sequencing data. Per the germline V gene, CDR1 is SQVTM and CDR2 is ANQGSEA. Trimming cost V 7 bases and J 6 bases, with 13 bases left between them. This CDR3 region has 12 residues. The sample holds many counts of this clonotype. Its target is not known. Broader study findings: TRBV5-6, TRBV5-1 and TRBV20-1 were among several TRBV segments more frequent in patients than controls.

The TCR beta cDNA libraries contained unique molecular identifiers. TCRdb re-called the PCR reads through MiXCR, storing one row per CDR3 protein. The sample gives hundreds of thousands of distinct CDR3 sequences, nearly 45% of which show up once; 9.5% to 13% is in the top ten. The source is a girl between 5 and 17 years old with multiple sclerosis. Sequencing was performed on blood. This chain links TRBV29-1 with TRBJ2-1; no firm D call. Here the CDR3 DNA reads TGCAGCGGGAGCCCGTTAGTCAATGAGCAGTTCTTC. It specifies CSGSPLVNEQFF.